A selection of T cell receptor beta chains follows, all from one sample in a study of blood T cell repertoires in COVID-19. Here immunoSEQ multiplex PCR was the method, and the copy in TCRdb shows in-frame clones only, minus some. This sample has under 200,000 clones; roughly 80% occur once, and the top ten carry about 1.9%. The specimen was peripheral blood. The source of these receptors is a woman older than 75 with acute or convalescent COVID-19. The CDR3 runs from the conserved cysteine through the conserved F or W. D genes are given only for firm matches. Rows may omit the clone size; those that give it use once, few, many or a size class.

J: TRBJ1-4
D: .
size: .
V: TRBV25-1
CDR3: CASSEGVGARTNEKLFF
DNA: TGTGCCAGCAGTGAAGGCGTAGGGGCTAGGACTAATGAAAAACTGTTTTTT

J: TRBJ1-2
D: .
size: .
V: TRBV28
CDR3: CASLDFDGYTF
DNA: TGTGCCAGCTTGGACTTCGATGGCTACACCTTC

J: TRBJ1-2
D: TRBD1
size: few
V: TRBV7-9
CDR3: CASSPGQGVRGYTF
DNA: TGTGCCAGCAGCCCCGGACAGGGGGTGAGAGGCTACACCTTC

J: TRBJ1-6
D: .
size: once
V: TRBV7-6
CDR3: CASSLGVGGNSPLHF
DNA: TGTGCCAGCAGCTTAGGGGTGGGCGGGAATTCACCCCTCCACTTT

J: TRBJ2-1
D: .
size: .
V: TRBV7-2
CDR3: CASSLARGNEQFF
DNA: TGTGCCAGCAGCCTCGCCAGGGGAAATGAGCAGTTCTTC

J: TRBJ1-5
D: .
size: .
V: TRBV5-6
CDR3: CASTRRGGGNQPQHF
DNA: TGTGCCAGCACCCGAAGGGGGGGAGGCAATCAGCCCCAGCATTTT

J: TRBJ1-5
D: .
size: .
V: TRBV2
CDR3: CASSVVAGADSNQPQHF
DNA: TGTGCCAGCAGTGTCGTGGCAGGGGCCGATAGCAATCAGCCCCAGCATTTT

J: TRBJ2-2
D: .
size: .
V: TRBV3-1/TRBV3-2
CDR3: CASSPLLRTGELFF
DNA: TGTGCCAGCAGCCCATTATTGAGGACCGGGGAGCTGTTTTTT

J: TRBJ1-5
D: .
size: .
V: TRBV15
CDR3: CATSRGGRRGNQPQHF
DNA: TGTGCCACCAGCAGAGGAGGTCGGCGAGGCAATCAGCCCCAGCATTTT

J: TRBJ1-5
D: TRBD1
size: .
V: TRBV19
CDR3: CASSRGQGGGNQPQHF
DNA: TGTGCCAGTAGCCGGGGACAGGGGGGAGGCAATCAGCCCCAGCATTTT

J: TRBJ1-1
D: .
size: .
V: TRBV21-1
CDR3: CASSKATGMNTEAFF
DNA: TGTGCCAGCAGCAAAGCGACAGGGATGAACACTGAAGCTTTCTTT

J: TRBJ2-5
D: TRBD1
size: .
V: TRBV30
CDR3: CACTGTGDLETQYF
DNA: TGTGCCTGCACCGGGACAGGGGATTTGGAGACCCAGTACTTC

J: TRBJ2-5
D: .
size: .
V: TRBV15
CDR3: CATSRDGSLAIQETQYF
DNA: TGTGCCACCAGCAGAGATGGAAGTCTAGCGATCCAAGAGACCCAGTACTTC

J: TRBJ2-3
D: TRBD2
size: .
V: TRBV2
CDR3: CAGAGGLADTQYF
DNA: TGTGCCGGAGCGGGGGGGTTAGCAGATACGCAGTATTTT

J: TRBJ1-1
D: .
size: .
V: TRBV7-9
CDR3: CASSLAHQGTEAFF
DNA: TGTGCCAGCAGCTTAGCCCATCAGGGCACTGAAGCTTTCTTT

J: TRBJ2-7
D: TRBD1
size: .
V: TRBV30
CDR3: CAWRRTGFSYEQYF
DNA: TGTGCCTGGCGGCGGACAGGTTTTTCCTACGAGCAGTACTTC

J: TRBJ1-6
D: .
size: .
V: TRBV19
CDR3: CASSIVATGWNNSPLHF
DNA: TGTGCCAGTAGTATAGTCGCCACAGGGTGGAATAATTCACCCCTCCACTTT

J: TRBJ1-2
D: TRBD1
size: .
V: TRBV7-2
CDR3: CASSLGERGGTGGYGYTF
DNA: TGTGCCAGCAGCTTAGGCGAACGGGGAGGGACAGGGGGGTACGGCTACACCTTC

J: TRBJ1-6
D: .
size: .
V: TRBV9
CDR3: CASSAGEAYNSPLHF
DNA: TGTGCCAGCAGCGCCGGAGAGGCCTATAATTCACCCCTCCACTTT

J: TRBJ2-3
D: TRBD2
size: .
V: TRBV3-1/TRBV3-2
CDR3: CASSQAAGADTQYF
DNA: TGTGCCAGCAGCCAAGCGGCGGGGGCAGATACGCAGTATTTT

J: TRBJ2-1
D: .
size: .
V: TRBV19
CDR3: CASSNIIAADYNEQFF
DNA: TGTGCCAGTAGTAACATAATAGCGGCTGATTACAATGAGCAGTTCTTC

J: TRBJ2-7
D: .
size: .
V: TRBV4-1
CDR3: CASSRVAADTYEQYF
DNA: TGCGCCAGCAGCCGAGTTGCCGCGGATACCTACGAGCAGTACTTC

J: TRBJ1-5
D: .
size: .
V: TRBV23-1
CDR3: CASSPDNVSPNQPQHF
DNA: TGCGCCAGCAGCCCCGACAATGTCAGTCCCAATCAGCCCCAGCATTTT

J: TRBJ1-3
D: TRBD1
size: .
V: TRBV11-2
CDR3: CASSPDRGSGNTIYF
DNA: TGTGCCAGCAGCCCGGACAGGGGGTCTGGAAACACCATATATTTT

J: TRBJ2-5
D: .
size: .
V: TRBV7-2
CDR3: CASSPGRETQYF
DNA: TGTGCCAGCAGTCCAGGGAGGGAGACCCAGTACTTC

J: TRBJ1-4
D: .
size: .
V: TRBV7-9
CDR3: CASSFGGNNEKLFF
DNA: TGTGCCAGCAGCTTTGGAGGGAATAATGAAAAACTGTTTTTT

J: TRBJ1-4
D: TRBD1
size: .
V: TRBV15
CDR3: CATSGRGRANEKLFF
DNA: TGTGCCACCAGCGGAAGGGGGCGAGCTAATGAAAAACTGTTTTTT

J: TRBJ1-1
D: TRBD1
size: .
V: TRBV3-1/TRBV3-2
CDR3: CASSPDRGLEAFF
DNA: TGTGCCAGCAGCCCCGACAGGGGGTTGGAAGCTTTCTTT

J: TRBJ2-1
D: TRBD2
size: .
V: TRBV9
CDR3: CASSGLGLAANNEQFF
DNA: TGTGCCAGCAGCGGTCTCGGACTAGCGGCCAACAATGAGCAGTTCTTC

J: TRBJ1-1
D: .
size: .
V: TRBV10-3
CDR3: CAIGVMGNTEAFF
DNA: TGTGCCATCGGCGTGATGGGCAACACTGAAGCTTTCTTT

J: TRBJ2-1
D: .
size: .
V: TRBV30
CDR3: CAWSRSSYNEQFF
DNA: TGTGCCTGGAGCCGGAGCTCCTACAATGAGCAGTTCTTC

J: TRBJ1-1
D: .
size: .
V: TRBV7-2
CDR3: CASSLFGHTEAFF
DNA: TGTGCCAGCAGCTTATTTGGGCATACTGAAGCTTTCTTT

J: TRBJ1-1
D: .
size: .
V: TRBV18
CDR3: CASSPPGPGGTFF
DNA: TGTGCCAGCTCACCACCCGGGCCCGGAGGGACTTTCTTT

J: TRBJ2-2
D: .
size: .
V: TRBV5-8
CDR3: CASSPGATAHHTGELFF
DNA: TGTGCCAGCAGCCCGGGAGCGACCGCACATCACACCGGGGAGCTGTTTTTT

J: TRBJ2-7
D: .
size: .
V: TRBV2
CDR3: CASRPTPYRERHEQYF
DNA: TGTGCCAGCAGGCCCACCCCCTACAGGGAAAGACACGAGCAGTACTTC

J: TRBJ1-1
D: .
size: .
V: TRBV18
CDR3: CASSPTDPRGTEAFF
DNA: TGTGCCAGCTCACCAACCGACCCCCGGGGCACTGAAGCTTTCTTT

J: TRBJ1-5
D: .
size: .
V: TRBV3-1/TRBV3-2
CDR3: CASRSGNQPQHF
DNA: TGTGCCAGCAGATCAGGGAATCAGCCCCAGCATTTT

J: TRBJ2-1
D: .
size: .
V: TRBV11-2
CDR3: CASLRGPVAPYNEQFF
DNA: TGTGCCAGTCTTAGAGGCCCTGTTGCGCCCTACAATGAGCAGTTCTTC

J: TRBJ2-2
D: TRBD1
size: .
V: TRBV3-1/TRBV3-2
CDR3: CASSRGTGGRYTGELFF
DNA: TGTGCCAGCAGCCGCGGGACAGGGGGCCGGTACACCGGGGAGCTGTTTTTT

J: TRBJ2-4
D: TRBD1
size: .
V: TRBV7-2
CDR3: CASSIDRGFNIQYF
DNA: TGTGCCAGCAGCATCGACAGGGGTTTCAACATTCAGTACTTC

J: TRBJ2-3
D: .
size: .
V: TRBV5-4
CDR3: CASSSTGLGSDTQYF
DNA: TGTGCCAGCAGTTCTACAGGGTTGGGGTCAGATACGCAGTATTTT

J: TRBJ1-3
D: .
size: .
V: TRBV5-1
CDR3: CASSLAGTGNTIYF
DNA: TGCGCCAGCAGCTTGGCGGGTACTGGAAACACCATATATTTT